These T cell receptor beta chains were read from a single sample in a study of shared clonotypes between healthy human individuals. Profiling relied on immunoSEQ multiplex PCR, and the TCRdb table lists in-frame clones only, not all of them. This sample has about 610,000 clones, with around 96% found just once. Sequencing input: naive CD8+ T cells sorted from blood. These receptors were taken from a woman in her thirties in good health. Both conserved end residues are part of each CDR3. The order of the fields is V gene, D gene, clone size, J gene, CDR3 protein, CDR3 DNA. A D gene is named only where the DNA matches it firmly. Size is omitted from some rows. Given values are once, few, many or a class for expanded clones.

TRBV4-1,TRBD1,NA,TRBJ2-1,CASSQEDRAPYNEQFF,TGCGCCAGCAGCCAGGAGGACAGGGCCCCCTACAATGAGCAGTTCTTC
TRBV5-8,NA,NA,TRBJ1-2,CASSLEDYGYTF,TGTGCCAGCAGCTTGGAGGACTATGGCTACACCTTC
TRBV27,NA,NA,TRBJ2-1,CASSLLALSYNEQFF,TGTGCCAGCAGTTTACTAGCGCTGTCCTACAATGAGCAGTTCTTC
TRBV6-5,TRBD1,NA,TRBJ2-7,CASSPARTGRYEQYF,TGTGCCAGCAGCCCAGCCAGGACAGGCCGTTACGAGCAGTACTTC
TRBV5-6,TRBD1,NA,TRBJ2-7,CASSLGTGGEQYF,TGTGCCAGCAGCTTGGGGACAGGCGGCGAGCAGTACTTC
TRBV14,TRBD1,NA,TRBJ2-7,CASSQGQGPYEQYF,TGTGCCAGCAGCCAAGGACAGGGCCCCTACGAGCAGTACTTC
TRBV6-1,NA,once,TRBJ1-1,CASSEVQKSGLSAEAFF,TGTGCCAGCAGTGAAGTGCAAAAAAGTGGACTGAGCGCTGAAGCTTTCTTT
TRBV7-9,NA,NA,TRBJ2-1,CASSREGGDASYNEQFF,TGTGCCAGCAGCCGAGAAGGGGGGGACGCCTCTTACAATGAGCAGTTCTTC
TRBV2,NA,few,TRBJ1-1,CAIIETRGRGTEAFF,TGTGCCATCATCGAAACCAGGGGAAGGGGCACTGAAGCTTTCTTT
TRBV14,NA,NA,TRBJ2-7,CASSYGTFSSYEQYF,TGTGCCAGCAGTTATGGGACGTTTAGCTCCTACGAGCAGTACTTC
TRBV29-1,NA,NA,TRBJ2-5,CSVETDTAGETQYF,TGCAGCGTTGAGACGGACACCGCCGGAGAGACCCAGTACTTC
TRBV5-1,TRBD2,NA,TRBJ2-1,CASSFSGLARYNEQFF,TGCGCCAGCAGCTTCTCGGGACTAGCGAGATACAATGAGCAGTTCTTC
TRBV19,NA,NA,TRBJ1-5,CASSILAGWQPQHF,TGTGCCAGTAGTATTTTGGCAGGATGGCAGCCCCAGCATTTT
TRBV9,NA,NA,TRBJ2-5,CASSVDIQETQYF,TGTGCCAGCAGCGTAGATATCCAGGAGACCCAGTACTTC
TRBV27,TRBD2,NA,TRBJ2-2,CASSERAGVSGELFF,TGTGCCAGCAGTGAAAGAGCGGGAGTGTCCGGGGAGCTGTTTTTT
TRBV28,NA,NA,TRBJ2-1,CASSFSGNNEQFF,TGTGCCAGCAGTTTTTCAGGAAACAATGAGCAGTTCTTC
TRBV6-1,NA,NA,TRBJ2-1,CASSEASGNEQFF,TGTGCCAGCAGTGAAGCATCGGGAAATGAGCAGTTCTTC
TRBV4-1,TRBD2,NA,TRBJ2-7,CASSQTTSGSEQYF,TGCGCCAGCAGCCAGACCACTAGCGGGAGCGAGCAGTACTTC
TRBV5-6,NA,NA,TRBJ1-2,CASSRGGYGYTF,TGTGCCAGCAGCCGAGGGGGGTATGGCTACACCTTC
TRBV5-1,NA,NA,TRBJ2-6,CASRSSGANVLTF,TGCGCCAGCAGGAGCTCTGGGGCCAACGTCCTGACTTTC
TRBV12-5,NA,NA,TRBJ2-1,CASGLGNRPYYNEQFF,TGTGCTAGTGGTCTGGGGAACAGGCCTTACTACAATGAGCAGTTCTTC
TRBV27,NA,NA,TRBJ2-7,CASSLLAGSYEQYF,TGTGCCAGCAGTTTATTGGCGGGAAGCTACGAGCAGTACTTC
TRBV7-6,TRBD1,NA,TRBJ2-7,CASSLGAGGNDEQYF,TGTGCCAGCAGCTTAGGTGCAGGGGGCAATGACGAGCAGTACTTC
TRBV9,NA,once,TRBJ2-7,CASSLGDKNEQYF,TGTGCCAGCAGCCTAGGGGATAAAAACGAGCAGTACTTC
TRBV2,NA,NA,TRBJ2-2,CATHDDYTGELFF,TGTGCCACCCACGACGACTATACCGGGGAGCTGTTTTTT
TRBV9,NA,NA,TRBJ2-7,CASSVEADSYEQYF,TGTGCCAGCAGCGTAGAGGCAGACTCCTACGAGCAGTACTTC
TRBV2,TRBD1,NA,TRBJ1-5,CASTEGRDREENQPQHF,TGTGCCAGCACCGAGGGCCGGGACAGGGAAGAAAATCAGCCCCAGCATTTT
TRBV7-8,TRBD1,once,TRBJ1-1,CASSLDRGANTEAFF,TGTGCCAGCAGCCTAGACAGGGGCGCGAACACTGAAGCTTTCTTT
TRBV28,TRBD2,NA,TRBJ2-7,CASSSPRGSGAVHSYEQYF,TGTGCCAGCAGTTCCCCCAGGGGTAGCGGGGCCGTGCACTCCTACGAGCAGTACTTC
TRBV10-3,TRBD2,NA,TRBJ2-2,CAISGMGKRGKNTGELFF,TGTGCCATCAGTGGGATGGGGAAGCGGGGGAAGAACACCGGGGAGCTGTTTTTT
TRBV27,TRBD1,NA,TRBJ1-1,CASYRARGLNTEAFF,TGTGCCAGCTATCGTGCCAGGGGGCTTAACACTGAAGCTTTCTTT
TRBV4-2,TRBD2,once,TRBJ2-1,CASSGETSGYNEQFF,TGTGCCAGCAGCGGAGAGACTAGCGGCTACAATGAGCAGTTCTTC
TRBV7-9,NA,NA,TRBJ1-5,CASSLGVRPQHF,TGTGCCAGCAGCTTAGGGGTCAGGCCCCAGCATTTT
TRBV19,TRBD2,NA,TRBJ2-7,CASSPTTSGSDNEQYF,TGTGCCAGTAGTCCAACTACTAGCGGGAGCGACAACGAGCAGTACTTC
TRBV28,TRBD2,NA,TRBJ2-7,CASSLRAGGISEQYF,TGTGCCAGCAGTTTAAGAGCGGGAGGTATTAGCGAGCAGTACTTC